This T cell receptor beta chain was found in a study of control samples from healthy donors and cancer patients. Assay used: immunoSEQ multiplex PCR; TCRdb lists only in-frame clones, some missing. The sample has over 70,000 clones, around 90% seen once. The V end was cut by 6 bases, the J end by 1 base, with 12 bases between. The germline V gene has CDR1 MNHEY and CDR2 SVGAGI. This CDR3 is 14 amino acids long. Material: blood. This chain links TRBV6-5 with TRBJ1-1; D remains unclear. The receptor comes from an older woman in good health. The CDR3 nucleotides read TGTGCCAGCAGCTCCGACCCTGAGAACACTGAAGCTTTCTTT. Translation: CASSSDPENTEAFF.